Below, 14 T cell receptor beta chains from the same sample are listed, as sequenced in a study of shared clonotypes between healthy human individuals. Measured with immunoSEQ multiplex PCR; TCRdb has only the in-frame clones, and not every one. The sample lists about 640,000 clones, around 72% occurring once. The sequencing sample was made of memory CD4+ T cells sorted from blood. Subset given: CD45RA-negative fraction. These receptors were collected from a woman younger than 45 in good health.

This chain uses TRBV4-2 with TRBJ1-1; the D gene is possibly TRBD1 (6 bases). Looked up from germline, CDR1 is LGHNA and CDR2 is YNFKEQ. The CDR3 loop spans 15 amino acids. V dropped 1 base and J dropped 5 bases, with 14 bases sitting between them. This CDR3 is CASSQAGGRRTEAFF. In nucleotides, the CDR3 is TGTGCCAGCAGCCAAGCGGGGGGGCGTCGGACTGAAGCTTTCTTT.

The chain links TRBV30 to TRBJ2-7; 7 nucleotides agree with TRBD2. CDR3 length: 14 amino acids. The junction had 12 bases not matched to a gene; V was cut back by 5 bases and J by 5 bases. Germline loops: CDR1 GTSNPN, CDR2 SVGIG (reference sequence). The chain's CDR3 is CAWSGGAGSHEQYF. CDR3 nucleotides: TGTGCCTGGTCGGGGGGAGCGGGAAGCCACGAGCAGTACTTC.

This chain links TRBV5-1 with TRBJ1-5, with D possibly being TRBD1 (6 bases). Trimming cost V 4 bases and J 6 bases, with 14 bases left between them. This CDR3 has 14 residues. Germline V gives CDR1 SGHRS, CDR2 YFSETQ. As DNA, the CDR3 is TGCGCCAGCAGCGAACAGGGTGGGAGTCAGCCCCAGCATTTT. Protein product: CASSEQGGSQPQHF.

The chain employs TRBV30 and TRBJ2-1, with unresolved D. CDR1 GTSNPN and CDR2 SVGIG come from the germline V gene (reference sequence). The CDR3 loop spans 15 amino acids. Trimming took 5 bases from V and 4 from J, leaving 18 bases between them. The CDR3 protein is CAWVPPGLMYNEQFF. In nucleotides, the CDR3 is TGTGCCTGGGTCCCGCCGGGCTTAATGTACAATGAGCAGTTCTTC.

The chain joins TRBV19 to TRBJ2-3, with TRBD2 identical over 11 bases. Germline CDR1 is LNHDA and CDR2 is SQIVND (reference sequence). CDR3 size: 21 residues. V dropped 5 bases and J dropped 5; count of bases not matched to a gene: 24. This CDR3 reads CASSRYGATGLAETGGDTQYF. The CDR3 DNA is TGTGCCAGTAGTCGATACGGCGCCACGGGACTAGCGGAGACGGGGGGAGATACGCAGTATTTT.

With regard to this clone: Possible read error: a much larger clone is one base away. Other DNA sequences in the sample encode the same CDR3. The chain couples TRBV9 to TRBJ2-7; 8 nucleotides align to TRBD2. With 0 bases clipped from V and 2 bases from J, the junction kept 1 base outside the gene matches. Looked up from germline, CDR1 is SGDLS and CDR2 is YYNGEE. The CDR3 length is 14 residues. The CDR3 region is CASSVAGGPYEQYF. The CDR3 DNA sequence: TGTGCCAGCAGCGTAGCGGGAGGGCCCTACGAGCAGTACTTC.

The rearrangement links TRBV9 to TRBJ1-2; TRBD1 aligns across 7 bases. With V trimmed by 6 bases and J by 6 bases, 14 bases remained unmatched. CDR1 is SGDLS and CDR2 is YYNGEE in the germline V gene. This CDR3 is 15 amino acids long. CDR3 coding DNA: TGTGCCAGCAACGCCGCTACCCAGGGGGGCCATGGCTACACCTTC. Protein: CASNAATQGGHGYTF.

A few counts support this clone. The chain employs TRBV5-1 and TRBJ2-7, with D perhaps matching TRBD2 (6 bases). Trimming left V 4 bases short and J 0 bases short, with 11 bases between. Germline V gene lookup returns CDR1 SGHRS and CDR2 YFSETQ. The CDR3 covers 14 residues. CDR3 in DNA: TGCGCCAGCAGCGGGACGGGACTCTCCTACGAGCAGTACTTC. It translates to CASSGTGLSYEQYF.

The chain couples TRBV18 to TRBJ1-5; 9 bases fit TRBD1. V dropped 4 bases and J dropped 7; count of bases not matched to a gene: 20. The CDR3 extends over 19 amino acids. Germline V CDR1 and CDR2: KGHSH, LQKENI. In DNA, the CDR3 is TGTGCCAGCTCACGAACCAGTTCTCCCGGGACAGGGTTGAACCAGCCCCAGCATTTT. This gives the protein CASSRTSSPGTGLNQPQHF.

The chain joins TRBV25-1 to TRBJ1-4; the D is unclear. V dropped 1 base and J dropped 8 bases, with 14 bases sitting between them. CDR3 length: 15 residues. The germline V gene encodes CDR1 MGHDK and CDR2 SYGVNS. DNA for the CDR3: TGTGCCAGCAGTGAATTCCAACGGGGTGTCGAAAAACTGTTTTTT. This encodes CASSEFQRGVEKLFF.

This clone was counted only a few times. The CDR3: CASSLHHSSNQPQHF. CDR3 DNA: TGTGCCAGCAGTTTACACCACTCTAGCAATCAGCCCCAGCATTTT. The chain couples TRBV6-1 to TRBJ1-5; the D is unclear. The CDR3 consists of 15 residues. Germline assignment: CDR1 MNHNS and CDR2 SASEGT. V lost 5 bases, J lost 0 bases, and 11 bases lay in between.

The V gene is TRBV28, the J gene TRBJ1-1; 9 bases map to TRBD1. The trim removed 6 bases at V and 10 bases at J, leaving 6 bases unmatched. The CDR3 runs 12 residues. Germline V gene sequence: CDR1 MDHEN, CDR2 SYDVKM. CDR3 DNA sequence: TGTGCCAGCAGAGCCGGGACAGGGACAGCTTTCTTT. Translated, it gives CASRAGTGTAFF.

This clone has a single count. V usage is TRBV28 and J usage is TRBJ1-2; no definite D call. V was trimmed by 11 bases and J by 1 base, leaving 14 bases between them. The germline V gene has CDR1 MDHEN and CDR2 SYDVKM. There are 13 residues in the CDR3. Written as DNA, the CDR3 is TGTGCCTCAACGGGCCCCAATAACTATGGCTACACCTTC. Its protein is CASTGPNNYGYTF.

This chain links TRBV28 with TRBJ1-4; D is undetermined. The V and J ends lost 1 base and 0 bases respectively, with 12 bases between them. The CDR3 runs to 17 residues. Germline V CDR1 and CDR2: MDHEN, SYDVKM. CDR3 loop: CASSLSAGLATNEKLFF. CDR3 bases: TGTGCCAGCAGTTTATCGGCGGGTTTGGCAACTAATGAAAAACTGTTTTTT. The whole variable domain, remainder taken from reference TRBV28 and TRBJ1-4, is DVKVTQSSRYLVKRTGEKVFLECVQDMDHENMFWYRQDPGLGLRLIYFSYDVKMKEKGDIPEGYSVSREKKERFSLILESASTNQTSMYLCASSLSAGLATNEKLFFGSGTQLSVL.